This TCR beta chain comes out of a study of vaccination effects on CD4 cells after COVID-19. Study background: It was two doses of either the BNT162b2 or mRNA-1273 vaccine that participants received.

The table came from immunoSEQ multiplex PCR; TCRdb's copy has only in-frame clones and leaves some out. The sample has about 54,000 clones, around 86% seen once. Whole-study results and caveats: Early timepoints after infection were absent, and convalescent patients were few in the study. Clones of infection and vaccine origin contracted markedly late after vaccination.

Expansion with viral peptide pools was applied to antigen-specific CD4+ T cells by the ViraFEST assay prior to sequencing. Upon completion of roughly ten days in culture, CD4+ T cells were isolated. For each well, two million PBMC were cultured with 10 IU/ml IL-2 and around 9.6 ug/ml peptides. This clone showed up just once. Its antigen is not identified. V dropped 7 bases and J dropped 0; count of bases not matched to a gene: 8. The CDR3 has 15 amino acids. In germline, CDR1 is MNHEY, CDR2 SVGAGI. The TCR was taken from a human donor who received a COVID-19 vaccine. The sequencing used CD4+ T cells from PBMCs cultured with HCoV-229E spike peptides, collected before COVID-19 vaccination. V and J are TRBV6-5 and TRBJ2-7; 8 bases are shared with TRBD1. In DNA, the CDR3 is TGTGCCAGCAATCCGGACGGACAGGGCTCCTACGAGCAGTACGTC. Translating gives CASNPDGQGSYEQYV.